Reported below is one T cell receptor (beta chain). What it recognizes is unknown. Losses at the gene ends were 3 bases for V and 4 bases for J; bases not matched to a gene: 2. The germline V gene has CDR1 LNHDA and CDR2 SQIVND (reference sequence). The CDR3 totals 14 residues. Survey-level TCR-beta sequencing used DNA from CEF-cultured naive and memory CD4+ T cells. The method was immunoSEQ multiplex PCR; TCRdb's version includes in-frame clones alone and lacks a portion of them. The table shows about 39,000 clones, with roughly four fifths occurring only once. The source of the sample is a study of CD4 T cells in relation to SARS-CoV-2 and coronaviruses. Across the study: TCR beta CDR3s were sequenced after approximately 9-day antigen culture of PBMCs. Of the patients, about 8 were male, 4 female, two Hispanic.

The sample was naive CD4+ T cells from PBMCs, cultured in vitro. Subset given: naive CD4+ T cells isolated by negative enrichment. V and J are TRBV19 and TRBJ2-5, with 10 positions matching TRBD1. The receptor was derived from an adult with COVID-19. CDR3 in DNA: TGTGCCAGTAGTATGACAGGGGGCCGAGAGACCCAGTACTTC. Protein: CASSMTGGRETQYF.